The rows below give T cell receptor beta chains drawn from one sample of a study of cytomegalovirus exposure and HLA in healthy donors. Profiling relied on immunoSEQ multiplex PCR, and the TCRdb table lists in-frame clones only, not all of them. Here the sample spans 55,000 to 80,000 clones, 75% being singletons. The source material was PBMCs. Source of these receptors: a woman in her thirties or forties in good health and CMV-seropositive. The CDR3 runs from the conserved cysteine through the conserved F or W. Fields, in order: J gene, D gene, clone size, V gene, CDR3 protein, CDR3 DNA. The D gene is left open where the match is weak. Clone sizes are given selectively: once, few, many, or a class where the clone is expanded.

J gene: TRBJ2-1; D gene: NA; clone size: NA; V gene: TRBV5-1; CDR3 protein: CASSPAPTVYNEQFF; CDR3 DNA: TGCGCCAGCAGCCCGGCCCCCACAGTCTACAATGAGCAGTTCTTC
J gene: TRBJ2-1; D gene: TRBD2; clone size: once; V gene: TRBV10-3; CDR3 protein: CAIRGSGGASDEQFF; CDR3 DNA: TGTGCCATCCGGGGTAGCGGGGGGGCCTCGGATGAGCAGTTCTTC
J gene: TRBJ2-2; D gene: NA; clone size: NA; V gene: TRBV7-2; CDR3 protein: CASSLMGRVTGELFF; CDR3 DNA: TGTGCCAGCAGCTTGATGGGCAGGGTCACCGGGGAGCTGTTTTTT
J gene: TRBJ1-4; D gene: NA; clone size: NA; V gene: TRBV4-2; CDR3 protein: CASREREFTIEKLFF; CDR3 DNA: TGTGCCAGCAGGGAACGGGAGTTCACTATTGAAAAACTGTTTTTT
J gene: TRBJ1-2; D gene: NA; clone size: NA; V gene: TRBV18; CDR3 protein: CASSPGGGYGYTF; CDR3 DNA: TGTGCCAGCTCACCAGGGGGCGGCTATGGCTACACCTTC
J gene: TRBJ1-3; D gene: NA; clone size: NA; V gene: TRBV30; CDR3 protein: CAWSPSVTGNTIYF; CDR3 DNA: TGTGCCTGGAGTCCTTCCGTTACTGGAAACACCATATATTTT
J gene: TRBJ2-6; D gene: NA; clone size: NA; V gene: TRBV30; CDR3 protein: CARTFGVHNPGANVLTF; CDR3 DNA: TGTGCCCGGACCTTCGGGGTCCATAACCCTGGGGCCAACGTCCTGACTTTC
J gene: TRBJ1-1; D gene: NA; clone size: NA; V gene: TRBV2; CDR3 protein: CASTTLGQMNTEAFF; CDR3 DNA: TGTGCCAGCACGACTCTCGGACAGATGAACACTGAAGCTTTCTTT
J gene: TRBJ1-5; D gene: NA; clone size: NA; V gene: TRBV7-2; CDR3 protein: CASSSQRVGLNQPQHF; CDR3 DNA: TGTGCCAGCAGCTCCCAAAGGGTCGGACTCAATCAGCCCCAGCATTTT
J gene: TRBJ2-1; D gene: TRBD2; clone size: NA; V gene: TRBV7-3; CDR3 protein: CASRRTSGSSYNEQFF; CDR3 DNA: TGTGCCAGCAGGCGGACTAGCGGGAGCTCCTACAATGAGCAGTTCTTC
J gene: TRBJ1-5; D gene: NA; clone size: NA; V gene: TRBV5-3; CDR3 protein: CARIPGGGNQPQHF; CDR3 DNA: TGTGCCAGAATCCCGGGGGGGGGAAATCAGCCCCAGCATTTT
J gene: TRBJ2-3; D gene: NA; clone size: NA; V gene: TRBV7-2; CDR3 protein: CASSPTDTDTQYF; CDR3 DNA: TGTGCCAGCAGCCCGACTGACACAGATACGCAGTATTTT
J gene: TRBJ2-7; D gene: NA; clone size: NA; V gene: TRBV21-1; CDR3 protein: CASSKGWEAGPHEQYF; CDR3 DNA: TGTGCCAGCAGCAAAGGGTGGGAAGCAGGGCCCCACGAGCAGTACTTC
J gene: TRBJ2-3; D gene: TRBD2; clone size: few; V gene: TRBV18; CDR3 protein: CASSTSGSTDTQYF; CDR3 DNA: TGTGCCAGCTCAACTAGCGGCAGCACAGATACGCAGTATTTT
J gene: TRBJ2-7; D gene: NA; clone size: few; V gene: TRBV18; CDR3 protein: CASSPAGRYPNF; CDR3 DNA: TGTGCCAGCTCCCCCGCGGGCCGCTACCCCAACTTC
J gene: TRBJ2-3; D gene: TRBD2; clone size: few; V gene: TRBV5-4; CDR3 protein: CASSLVGGGSPDTQYF; CDR3 DNA: TGTGCCAGCAGCTTGGTCGGGGGGGGCTCCCCTGATACGCAGTATTTT
J gene: TRBJ2-7; D gene: NA; clone size: NA; V gene: TRBV7-9; CDR3 protein: CASSSVRGGQYF; CDR3 DNA: TGTGCCAGCAGCTCCGTTAGGGGGGGTCAGTACTTC
J gene: TRBJ2-2; D gene: TRBD1; clone size: NA; V gene: TRBV30; CDR3 protein: CAWDRDEELFF; CDR3 DNA: TGTGCCTGGGACAGGGATGAGGAGCTGTTTTTT
J gene: TRBJ2-1; D gene: TRBD1; clone size: few; V gene: TRBV7-2; CDR3 protein: CASSPQTGGGNEQFF; CDR3 DNA: TGTGCCAGCAGCCCTCAGACAGGGGGGGGAAATGAGCAGTTCTTC
J gene: TRBJ1-5; D gene: NA; clone size: few; V gene: TRBV19; CDR3 protein: CASTLSNQPQHF; CDR3 DNA: TGTGCCAGTACTTTAAGCAATCAGCCCCAGCATTTT
J gene: TRBJ2-7; D gene: TRBD2; clone size: NA; V gene: TRBV5-1; CDR3 protein: CASRGGYEQYF; CDR3 DNA: TGCGCCAGCAGGGGGGGGTACGAGCAGTACTTC
J gene: TRBJ1-3; D gene: NA; clone size: few; V gene: TRBV4-1; CDR3 protein: CASSQVDSSSGNTIYF; CDR3 DNA: TGCGCCAGCAGCCAAGTGGACAGCTCCTCTGGAAACACCATATATTTT
J gene: TRBJ1-3; D gene: NA; clone size: NA; V gene: TRBV7-2; CDR3 protein: CASSLDSTSGNTIYF; CDR3 DNA: TGTGCCAGCAGCTTAGATAGTACTTCTGGAAACACCATATATTTT
J gene: TRBJ1-1; D gene: NA; clone size: NA; V gene: TRBV11-3; CDR3 protein: CASSLDGTGDTEAFF; CDR3 DNA: TGTGCCAGCAGCTTAGATGGAACGGGAGACACTGAAGCTTTCTTT
J gene: TRBJ2-3; D gene: TRBD2; clone size: few; V gene: TRBV6-6; CDR3 protein: CASSSLGDSGGMQYF; CDR3 DNA: TGTGCCAGCAGTTCCCTGGGAGACAGCGGGGGAATGCAGTATTTT
J gene: TRBJ1-4; D gene: TRBD1; clone size: NA; V gene: TRBV7-6; CDR3 protein: CASILWASPRDSEGTNEKLFF; CDR3 DNA: TGTGCCAGCATCCTATGGGCGTCCCCTAGGGACAGCGAAGGAACTAATGAAAAACTGTTTTTT
J gene: TRBJ1-4; D gene: NA; clone size: NA; V gene: TRBV5-8; CDR3 protein: CASSPGRGRGEKLFF; CDR3 DNA: TGTGCCAGCAGCCCCGGACGGGGAAGGGGGGAAAAACTGTTTTTT
J gene: TRBJ1-1; D gene: NA; clone size: NA; V gene: TRBV5-1; CDR3 protein: CASSVQVNTEAFF; CDR3 DNA: TGCGCCAGCAGCGTACAGGTAAACACTGAAGCTTTCTTT
J gene: TRBJ2-3; D gene: TRBD1; clone size: NA; V gene: TRBV14; CDR3 protein: CASSLVPGQGRTDTQYF; CDR3 DNA: TGTGCCAGCAGCCTCGTACCGGGACAGGGGCGCACAGATACGCAGTATTTT
J gene: TRBJ1-1; D gene: NA; clone size: few; V gene: TRBV18; CDR3 protein: CASSKIQVEDTEAFF; CDR3 DNA: TGTGCCAGCTCAAAAATTCAGGTGGAGGACACTGAAGCTTTCTTT
J gene: TRBJ1-4; D gene: NA; clone size: once; V gene: TRBV11-2; CDR3 protein: CASSLVEEKLFF; CDR3 DNA: TGTGCCAGCAGCTTAGTGGAGGAAAAACTGTTTTTT
J gene: TRBJ2-1; D gene: NA; clone size: NA; V gene: TRBV29-1; CDR3 protein: CSVEGGGIHNEQFF; CDR3 DNA: TGCAGCGTTGAAGGCGGAGGAATCCACAATGAGCAGTTCTTC
J gene: TRBJ1-2; D gene: TRBD1; clone size: NA; V gene: TRBV4-1; CDR3 protein: CASSQQLQGHYGYTF; CDR3 DNA: TGCGCCAGCAGCCAACAATTACAGGGGCACTATGGCTACACCTTC
J gene: TRBJ2-2; D gene: TRBD1; clone size: NA; V gene: TRBV18; CDR3 protein: CASSTGGAGPGELFF; CDR3 DNA: TGTGCCAGCTCAACAGGGGGCGCTGGGCCCGGGGAGCTGTTTTTT
J gene: TRBJ2-7; D gene: TRBD1; clone size: NA; V gene: TRBV5-8; CDR3 protein: CASSSDRGSYEQYF; CDR3 DNA: TGTGCCAGCAGTTCCGACAGGGGCTCCTACGAGCAGTACTTC
J gene: TRBJ2-6; D gene: NA; clone size: NA; V gene: TRBV5-1; CDR3 protein: CASSLEAGTGANVLTF; CDR3 DNA: TGCGCCAGCAGCTTGGAGGCGGGGACTGGGGCCAACGTCCTGACTTTC
J gene: TRBJ2-3; D gene: TRBD2; clone size: NA; V gene: TRBV6-4; CDR3 protein: CASSPGGPTDTQYF; CDR3 DNA: TGTGCCAGCAGTCCGGGGGGGCCGACAGATACGCAGTATTTT
J gene: TRBJ1-2; D gene: NA; clone size: NA; V gene: TRBV9; CDR3 protein: CASSAPSYGYTF; CDR3 DNA: TGTGCCAGCAGCGCACCCAGCTATGGCTACACCTTC
J gene: TRBJ2-7; D gene: TRBD1; clone size: NA; V gene: TRBV6-6; CDR3 protein: CASSYSTGGYEQYF; CDR3 DNA: TGTGCCAGCAGTTACTCGACAGGGGGCTACGAGCAGTACTTC
J gene: TRBJ1-6; D gene: NA; clone size: once; V gene: TRBV2; CDR3 protein: CASRDRALHF; CDR3 DNA: TGTGCCAGCAGGGACAGAGCCCTCCACTTT
J gene: TRBJ1-6; D gene: NA; clone size: few; V gene: TRBV29-1; CDR3 protein: CSVSTGLVDSPLHF; CDR3 DNA: TGCAGCGTTTCGACAGGTTTGGTGGATTCACCCCTCCACTTT